The 21 T cell receptor beta chains below all came from one sample that was sequenced in a study of T cell changes during pregnancy in multiple sclerosis. Generated by immunoSEQ multiplex PCR, the TCRdb table keeps only in-frame clones and is missing some. This sample has 60,000 or so clones, with over 80% found just once. The input for sequencing was peripheral blood, taken in the first trimester of pregnancy. The receptors stem from a female donor in good health, enrolled as a control in a pregnancy study.

This chain uses TRBV4-2 with TRBJ2-5; unclear D gene. The CDR3 is made up of 17 amino acids. Germline values: CDR1 LGHNA, CDR2 YNFKEQ. V lost 0 bases and J 3 bases, leaving 17 bases between the germline ends. For the CDR3, the DNA is TGTGCCAGCAGCCAAGAGCTTGGTGTACTACCCAAAGAGACCCAGTACTTC. Translation gives CASSQELGVLPKETQYF.

The V gene is TRBV6-5, the J gene TRBJ1-1, with unresolved D. This CDR3 contains 13 residues. Germline CDR1 is MNHEY and CDR2 is SVGAGI. Trimming left V 6 bases short and J 5 bases short, with 13 bases between. CDR3 loop: CASRHPGRTEAFF. The DNA of the CDR3 is TGTGCCAGCAGGCACCCGGGGAGAACTGAAGCTTTCTTT.

The chain is built from TRBV18 and TRBJ2-3, with TRBD2 matching 7 bases. The CDR3 sequence is 13 residues long. Trimming cost V 5 bases and J 5 bases; bases outside gene matches: 4. Germline V gene sequence: CDR1 KGHSH, CDR2 LQKENI. The CDR3 nucleotides read TGTGCCAGCTCAGAAGCGGGGCAAGATACGCAGTATTTT. It codes for CASSEAGQDTQYF.

The V and J genes are TRBV4-1 and TRBJ2-1; TRBD2 might be the D (7 bases). The CDR3 loop spans 16 amino acids. The V gene lost 0 bases and the J gene lost 5 bases, with 14 bases spanning the gap. CDR1 MGHRA and CDR2 YSYEKL come from the germline V gene. In DNA form, the CDR3 reads TGCGCCAGCAGCCAAGAGGGGGGGGCTGTCCACAATGAGCAGTTCTTC. Protein sequence: CASSQEGGAVHNEQFF.

The sample holds a few counts of this clone. J is TRBJ1-2 and V is TRBV4-3, with 7 bases lining up with TRBD1. Unmatched junction bases numbered 3, after V lost 2 bases and J lost 3 bases. The CDR3 length is 14 residues. Germline V gives CDR1 LGHNA, CDR2 YSLEER. The CDR3 is CASSQPTGDYGYTF. CDR3 sequence (DNA): TGCGCCAGCAGCCAACCCACAGGGGACTATGGCTACACCTTC.

The rearrangement uses TRBV5-6 and TRBJ2-1, with D possibly being TRBD1 (6 bases). Germline V CDR1 and CDR2: SGHDT, YYEEEE. V was trimmed by 4 bases and J by 0 bases, leaving 14 bases between them. CDR3 size: 16 residues. CDR3 coding DNA: TGTGCCAGCAGCCTGGGGAGCAGGGGCTCCTACAATGAGCAGTTCTTC. Translating it yields CASSLGSRGSYNEQFF.

The CDR3 sequence is CASSALGQPYEQYF. CDR3 bases: TGTGCCAGCAGCGCCTTAGGACAGCCCTACGAGCAGTACTTC. The chain recombines TRBV2 with TRBJ2-7, with D tentatively TRBD1 (6 bases). This CDR3 has 14 residues. Trimming stripped 6 bases from V and 2 bases from J, with 14 bases between. CDR1 is SNHLY, CDR2 FYNNEI, per germline. The entire variable domain, with the rest obtained from reference TRBV2 and TRBJ2-7, is as follows: EPEVTQTPSHQVTQMGQEVILRCVPISNHLYFYWYRQILGQKVEFLVSFYNNEISEKSEIFDDQFSVERPDGSNFTLKIRSTKLEDSAMYFCASSALGQPYEQYFGPGTRLTVT.

The V call is TRBV7-6, the J call TRBJ1-3, with D possibly TRBD1 on 6 matching bases. Germline V gives CDR1 SGHVS, CDR2 FNYEAQ. The CDR3 has 16 amino acids. The V end lost 7 bases, the J end lost 0 bases, and 16 bases lay between the germline ends. The CDR3 loop is CASILGQMSSGNTIYF. The CDR3 DNA reads TGTGCCAGCATACTCGGACAGATGAGCTCTGGAAACACCATATATTTT.

This clone has a single count. The chain uses TRBV6-5 and TRBJ1-6, with D possibly TRBD1 on 6 matching bases. V dropped 7 bases and J dropped 8 bases, with 18 bases sitting between them. Germline CDR1 and CDR2: MNHEY and SVGAGI. CDR3 length: 15 amino acids. This chain's CDR3 is CASTNGGGLYSPLHF. The CDR3 region has the DNA TGTGCCAGCACCAATGGCGGGGGGCTATATTCACCCCTCCACTTT.

This chain joins TRBV11-3 and TRBJ2-7; 10 bases are a match to TRBD2. Germline loops: CDR1 SGHNT, CDR2 YENEEA. Unmatched junction bases numbered 12, after V lost 5 bases and J lost 2 bases. CDR3 length: 17 residues. The CDR3: CASSGPGPSGGAYEQYF. DNA for the CDR3: TGTGCCAGCAGCGGTCCTGGTCCCAGCGGGGGGGCCTACGAGCAGTACTTC.

V and J are TRBV11-3 and TRBJ2-2; D is uncertain. Germline loops: CDR1 SGHNT, CDR2 YENEEA. With 4 bases removed from V and 6 bases from J, the gap between germline ends came to 15 bases. The length of the CDR3 is 15 residues. CDR3 in DNA: TGTGCCAGCAGCTCCCCGAGTAGTGCCCCCGGGGAGCTGTTTTTT. Its translation: CASSSPSSAPGELFF.

This chain links TRBV5-5 with TRBJ1-1; TRBD1 matches at 8 bases. CDR1 and CDR2 from the germline V gene are SGHKS and YYEKEE (reference sequence). Germline trimming cut 1 base from V and 3 bases from J; bases unmatched to any gene: 2. CDR3 size: 14 residues. In nucleotides, the CDR3 is TGTGCCAGCAGCTTGACAGGGGGGCACACTGAAGCTTTCTTT. Protein: CASSLTGGHTEAFF.

CDR3 loop: CASSKGRNRGSPHGYTF. DNA for the CDR3: TGTGCCAGCAGCAAAGGTCGAAACAGGGGATCACCCCATGGCTACACCTTC. The chain employs TRBV21-1 and TRBJ1-2; the table's TRBD1 call for D was not verified on the DNA. TRBV21-1 is a listed pseudogene. CDR3 length: 17 residues.

This chain joins TRBV4-2 and TRBJ1-5; 8 bases are a match to TRBD1. CDR1 and CDR2 from the germline V gene are LGHNA and YNFKEQ. The CDR3 loop spans 16 amino acids. With 0 bases clipped from V and 4 bases from J, the junction kept 5 bases outside the gene matches. The chain's CDR3 is CASSQDQDRENQPQHF. The CDR3 DNA reads as TGTGCCAGCAGCCAAGACCAGGACAGGGAGAATCAGCCCCAGCATTTT.

This chain links TRBV19 with TRBJ1-5, with D possibly matching TRBD1 (5 bases). Germline V gives CDR1 LNHDA, CDR2 SQIVND (reference sequence). CDR3 length: 14 residues. Between the trimmed V and J ends, which lost 3 bases and 2 bases, there was a span of 8 bases. In DNA, the CDR3 is TGTGCCAGTAGTATCGCGGGGGGCAATCAGCCCCAGCATTTT. This translates into CASSIAGGNQPQHF.

The CDR3 is CASSPQGTAPYEQYF. The CDR3 DNA sequence: TGTGCCAGTAGTCCGCAGGGAACGGCCCCATACGAGCAGTACTTC. This chain joins TRBV19 and TRBJ2-7, with D possibly matching TRBD1 (5 bases). V lost 5 bases to trimming and J lost 4 bases, with 18 bases between them. The CDR3 length is 15 residues. CDR1 and CDR2 (germline): LNHDA, SQIVND (reference sequence).

The chain has TRBV7-9 and TRBJ2-2, with D perhaps TRBD1 (6 bases). The CDR3 is 16 amino acids. V shed 2 bases and J shed 3 bases, with 13 bases lying between them. Germline values: CDR1 SEHNR, CDR2 FQNEAQ (reference sequence). CDR3 DNA sequence: TGTGCCAGCAGCTTATTTAGGACAGAATACACCGGGGAGCTGTTTTTT. Its translation is CASSLFRTEYTGELFF.

The chain is built from TRBV29-1 and TRBJ2-7; 10 nucleotides align to TRBD1. Germline V gene lookup returns CDR1 SQVTM and CDR2 ANQGSEA. V lost 0 bases, J lost 4 bases, and 9 bases stayed unmatched. This CDR3 comprises 16 residues. Here the CDR3 reads CSVEDPQTGGRYEQYF. DNA of the CDR3: TGCAGCGTTGAAGATCCCCAGACAGGGGGCAGGTACGAGCAGTACTTC.

This chain joins TRBV7-9 and TRBJ2-5; 9 bases map to TRBD2. In germline, CDR1 is SEHNR, CDR2 FQNEAQ (reference sequence). Trimming cost V 1 base and J 5 bases; bases outside gene matches: 5. The CDR3 runs 15 residues. CDR3 sequence: CASSLGGGAEETQYF. The CDR3 DNA is TGTGCCAGCAGCTTAGGCGGGGGGGCGGAGGAGACCCAGTACTTC.

This clone was recorded a few times. The chain has TRBV2 and TRBJ1-1; D perhaps matches TRBD1 (5 bases). This CDR3 is built from 12 residues. Looked up from germline, CDR1 is SNHLY and CDR2 is FYNNEI. Trimming removed 7 bases at V and 3 bases at J, with 9 bases between. The CDR3 spells CASTWGDTEAFF. The CDR3 DNA sequence: TGTGCCAGCACTTGGGGGGACACTGAAGCTTTCTTT.

The chain recombines TRBV5-4 with TRBJ1-1; 8 bases fit TRBD1. This CDR3 region has 15 residues. Germline trimming cut 3 bases from V and 3 bases from J; bases unmatched to any gene: 7. Germline V gene data show CDR1 as SGHNT and CDR2 as YYREEE (reference sequence). CDR3 coding DNA: TGTGCCAGCAGCTGGGGTCCGGGACAGGACACTGAAGCTTTCTTT. This codes for CASSWGPGQDTEAFF.